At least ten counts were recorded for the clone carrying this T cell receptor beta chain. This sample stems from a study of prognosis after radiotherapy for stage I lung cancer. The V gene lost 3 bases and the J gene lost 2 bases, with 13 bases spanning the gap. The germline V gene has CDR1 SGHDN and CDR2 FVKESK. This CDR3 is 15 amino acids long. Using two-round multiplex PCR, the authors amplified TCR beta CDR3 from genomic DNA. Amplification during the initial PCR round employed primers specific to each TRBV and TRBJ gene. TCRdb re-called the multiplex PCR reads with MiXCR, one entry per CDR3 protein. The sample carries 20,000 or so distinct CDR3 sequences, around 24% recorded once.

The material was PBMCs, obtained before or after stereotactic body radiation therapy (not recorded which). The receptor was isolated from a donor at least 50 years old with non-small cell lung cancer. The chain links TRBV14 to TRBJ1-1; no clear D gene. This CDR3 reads CASSHFVQGNTEAFF. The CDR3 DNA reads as TGTGCCAGCAGCCACTTCGTACAAGGTAACACTGAAGCTTTCTTT.